The sample holds a few counts of the clone carrying this TCR beta chain. Its antigen remains unknown. The library gave individual cDNA molecules unique molecular identifiers. TCRdb analysed the RACE reads with MiXCR anew, one entry per CDR3 protein. The repertoire has roughly 53,000 distinct CDR3 sequences, approximately 9.9% of them found once; the top ten carry roughly 17%. This record belongs to a study of human T cells and chemical hapten exposure. Study in general: Researchers reported sensitizing a 2 cm by 2 cm upper inner arm skin site with 2% DPC.

General study findings and limits: After DPC sensitization, TCRs above 1 in 1000 frequency showed no change.

Documented time point: patch test 3, about 24 weeks after DPC sensitization. The treatment here: therapeutic diphenylcyclopropenone sensitization with weekly scalp DPC. Deletions cut 2 bases from V and 4 bases from J, with 7 bases between. The CDR3 has 13 residues. Germline V lookup: CDR1 SEHNR, CDR2 FQNEAQ (reference sequence). The chain recombines TRBV7-9 with TRBJ2-3; no firm D call. This TCR derives from a woman in her forties with alopecia areata. Some clones in this sample may be carry-over from other donors' samples. The specimen was whole blood, collected in connection with sensitization to the hapten diphenylcyclopropenone (DPC). This CDR3 reads CASSLSVPDTQYF. The CDR3 DNA is TGTGCCAGCAGCTTAAGTGTGCCAGATACGCAGTATTTT.